These 9 T cell receptor beta chains originate from one sample sequenced in a study of CD8+CD57+ T cells in acquired aplastic anemia. Template material for TCR beta VDJ and CDR3 profiling consisted of genomic DNA. Via MiXCR, TCRdb re-called the reads, giving one row per CDR3 protein. The table shows roughly 190,000 distinct CDR3 sequences, with less than 65% occurring only once. The source material was sorted CD4+, CD8+, or CD8+CD57+ T cells (not recorded which) from PBMCs. Source of these receptors: a human donor in good health, serving as a control.

This CDR3 reads CASSLRGGGQGRRETQYF. CDR3 DNA: TGTGCCAGCAGCTTAAGAGGAGGAGGTCAGGGTAGGCGAGAGACCCAGTACTTC. The chain uses TRBV7-3 and TRBJ2-5, with D possibly being TRBD1 or TRBD2 (5 bases each). Germline V gene lookup returns CDR1 SGHTA and CDR2 FQGTGA. CDR3 length equals 18 residues. The germline V and J ends were trimmed by 1 base and 4 bases, with 22 bases remaining between them.

This clonotype was seen at least ten times. V is TRBV5-8 and J is TRBJ1-6; D is unresolved. Trimming stripped 0 bases from V and 8 bases from J, with 12 bases between. The germline CDR1 and CDR2 sequences are SGHTS and YDEGEE. This CDR3 has 15 residues. CDR3 nucleotide sequence: TGTGCCAGCAGCTTGGTGGGCGGCGGAGATTCACCCCTCCACTTT. Translating it yields CASSLVGGGDSPLHF.

Ten or more counts support this clonotype. This chain connects TRBV27 to TRBJ2-1; 8 bases are a match to TRBD1. The CDR3 consists of 11 residues. The germline CDR1 and CDR2 sequences are MNHEY and SMNVEV (reference sequence). V lost 6 bases to trimming and J lost 10 bases; unmatched junction nucleotides: 2. DNA of the CDR3: TGTGCCAGCAGCAACAGGGGGGAGCAGTTCTTC. Amino acids: CASSNRGEQFF.

V and J are TRBV25-1 and TRBJ1-1; 7 bases are shared with TRBD1. With V trimmed by 8 bases and J by 5 bases, 11 bases remained unmatched. CDR3 length equals 14 residues. Looked up from germline, CDR1 is MGHDK and CDR2 is SYGVNS. CDR3 nucleotides: TGTGCCAGCCTTCCAACAGGGGCGAGAACTGAAGCTTTCTTT. The encoded protein is CASLPTGARTEAFF.

This clonotype was seen only a few times. The rearrangement uses TRBV19 and TRBJ1-4; 8 nucleotides match TRBD1. V dropped 3 bases and J dropped 4; count of bases not matched to a gene: 7. Germline V gives CDR1 LNHDA, CDR2 SQIVND (reference sequence). The CDR3 contains 16 residues. Here the CDR3 reads CASSISGTGGNEKLFF. In nucleotides, the CDR3 is TGTGCCAGTAGTATCTCCGGGACAGGCGGTAATGAAAAACTGTTTTTT.

V usage is TRBV12-3 or TRBV12-4 and J usage is TRBJ1-3, with a weak D call TRBD1 (5 bases). V was trimmed by 3 bases and J by 8 bases, leaving 17 bases between them. The CDR3 has 15 residues. CDR3 loop: CASSFGGRGGYTIYF. CDR3 coding DNA: TGTGCCAGCAGTTTTGGGGGGAGGGGTGGCTACACCATATATTTT.

This clonotype was seen ten or more times. The chain carries TRBV19 and TRBJ1-5, with D unresolved. The CDR3 spans 15 residues. V dropped 5 bases and J dropped 0 bases, with 11 bases sitting between them. Germline V gene data show CDR1 as LNHDA and CDR2 as SQIVND (reference sequence). CDR3 bases: TGTGCCAGTAGTTGGGCGGGTAATAGCAATCAGCCCCAGCATTTT. Translation gives CASSWAGNSNQPQHF.

About this clonotype: Just one base apart from a much larger clone, this may be a read error. The gene calls are TRBV4-3 and TRBJ2-6; 7 nucleotides align to TRBD1. V lost 0 bases to trimming and J lost 2 bases; unmatched junction nucleotides: 10. Germline-derived CDR1 and CDR2 are LGHNA and YSLEER. There are 19 residues in the CDR3. DNA for the CDR3: TGCGCCAGCAGCCAAGAGCCAAACAGGGGAGCTACTGGGGCCAACGTCCTGACTTTC. This gives the protein CASSQEPNRGATGANVLTF.

The chain combines TRBV2 with TRBJ2-1; the match to TRBD1 covers 8 bases. The ends lost 7 bases at V and 10 bases at J; junction bases unmatched: 9. The germline gives CDR1 SNHLY, CDR2 FYNNEI. The CDR3 contains 13 residues. CDR3 loop: CASTFGQGYEQFF. The CDR3 nucleotides are TGTGCCAGCACCTTTGGACAGGGCTACGAGCAGTTCTTC.